The sequence of this TCR beta chain was determined in a study of CD4 and CD8 cells across lung adenocarcinoma regions. This CDR3 is 17 amino acids long. Trimming pared 4 bases from V and 0 bases from J, leaving 16 bases between. Per the germline V gene, CDR1 is SGHAT and CDR2 is FQNNGV. Samples came from patients with localized non-small cell lung adenocarcinoma. TCRdb itself ran the PCR reads through MiXCR, one entry per CDR3 protein. The data show roughly 7,100 distinct CDR3 sequences, 35% to 45% seen once. The rearrangement joins TRBV11-2 to TRBJ2-1; D perhaps matches TRBD2 (7 bases). The receptor was derived from a male donor with lung adenocarcinoma. The CD4 and CD8 labels of this study may be unreliable. Sample: CD4+ T cells from the margin of a lung tumor. In nucleotides, the CDR3 is TGTGCCAGCAGCTCCGGGGGGCGAGTTAGCTCCTACAATGAGCAGTTCTTC. Translating it yields CASSSGGRVSSYNEQFF.